This TCR beta chain was obtained from a study of beta chain features in type 1 diabetes. Expressed TCRB transcripts were sequenced because the entire RNA isolate underwent reverse transcription. The table came from immunoSEQ multiplex PCR; TCRdb's copy has only in-frame clones and leaves some out. The sample yields almost 350,000 clones, approximately 9.9% seen once. Germline CDR1 and CDR2: SGDLS and YYNGEE. V lost 1 base and J lost 2, with 14 bases in between. This CDR3 has 16 residues. Study-level results: Among all four CD4+ subsets, Type 1 diabetes patients had TCRB CDR3s that were moderately but significantly shorter.

Concerning this clone: The antigen remains unidentified.

The chain joins TRBV9 to TRBJ2-3; D possibly corresponds to TRBD2 (5 bases). The TCR comes from a man aged 25 to 40 with type 1 diabetes. Sequenced sample: central memory CD4+ T cells from blood. CDR3 bases: TGTGCCAGCAGCGTACCCACGGAGAGGGCCACAGATACGCAGTATTTT. Encoded protein: CASSVPTERATDTQYF.